These 7 T cell receptor beta chains were all obtained from the same sample, sequenced in a study of blood T cells in healthy people across ages. Sample-barcoded 5' priming and a J-beta primer mix drove a second PCR of 7 to 11 cycles. TCRdb independently ran MiXCR on the 5' RACE reads; one entry per CDR3 protein. This table holds some 1,800,000 distinct CDR3 sequences, approximately 40% found once. Sample: blood. The source is a human donor in good health.

This clonotype is a singleton in its sample. The junction departs from germline at one end; a sequencing error may be responsible. CDR3 bases: TGCAGTGCCAGAGACAGCCGACAGGTCCAATACAATGAGCAGTTCTTC. Amino acid sequence: CSARDSRQVQYNEQFF. The rearrangement uses TRBV20-1 and TRBJ2-1; D is possibly TRBD1 (6 bases). This CDR3 has 16 residues. Germline values: CDR1 DFQATT, CDR2 SNEGSKA (reference sequence).

This clonotype appeared a few times. The chain employs TRBV29-1 and TRBJ1-2; 7 positions match TRBD1. Germline loops: CDR1 SQVTM, CDR2 ANQGSEA. The CDR3 covers 13 residues. This CDR3 reads CRVPDRANYGYTF. The DNA of the CDR3 is TGCAGAGTCCCTGACAGGGCGAACTATGGCTACACCTTC. The full variable domain, with the rest looked up from reference TRBV29-1 and TRBJ1-2, is SAVISQKPSRDICQRGTSLTIQCQVDSQVTMMFWYRQQPGQSLTLIATANQGSEATYESGFVIDKFPISRPNLTFSTLTVSNMSPEDSSIYLCRVPDRANYGYTFGSGTRLTVV.

This chain links TRBV30 with TRBJ1-5; no definite D call. The CDR3 runs 14 residues. Germline lookup yields CDR1 GTSNPN and CDR2 SVGIG (reference sequence). Trimming removed 0 bases at V and 3 bases at J, with 9 bases between. CDR3 DNA: TGTGCCTGGAGTGTAGGGCAGTCCAATCAGCCCCAGCATTTT. Protein sequence: CAWSVGQSNQPQHF.

For the CDR3, the DNA is TGCAGTGCTAGAGATCTCGCGGGGGTTCTAGCCAAAAACATTCAGTACTTC. Translating gives CSARDLAGVLAKNIQYF. This chain connects TRBV20-1 to TRBJ2-4; 7 bases map to TRBD2. The CDR3 runs 17 residues. Germline-derived CDR1 and CDR2 are DFQATT and SNEGSKA (reference sequence). The V segment lost 0 bases and the J segment 0 bases; nucleotides outside the gene matches: 8.

The J gene is TRBJ2-7, the V gene TRBV4-2, with TRBD2 as a possible D gene (6 bases). The CDR3 covers 14 residues. Trimming took 2 bases from V and 4 from J, leaving 12 bases between them. In germline, CDR1 is LGHNA, CDR2 YNFKEQ. CDR3 residues: CASSQRREGYEQYF. Written as DNA, the CDR3 is TGTGCCAGCAGCCAAAGGAGGGAAGGGTACGAGCAGTACTTC.

The V call is TRBV29-1, the J call TRBJ2-5, with D maybe TRBD2 (6 bases). The CDR3 is made up of 14 amino acids. Germline V gene sequence: CDR1 SQVTM, CDR2 ANQGSEA. The germline V and J ends were trimmed by 3 bases and 1 base, with 12 bases remaining between them. The CDR3 loop is CSVELAGFQETQYF. The CDR3, as DNA: TGCAGCGTTGAGCTTGCGGGATTCCAAGAGACCCAGTACTTC.

The V and J genes are TRBV20-1 and TRBJ2-3; D is possibly TRBD1 (5 bases). This CDR3 has 15 amino acids. Germline assignment: CDR1 DFQATT and CDR2 SNEGSKA (reference sequence). V was clipped by 6 bases and J by 0 bases, with 16 bases between them. The CDR3 loop is CSAPSGAPSTDTQYF. For the CDR3, the DNA is TGCAGTGCCCCCTCTGGGGCCCCCAGCACAGATACGCAGTATTTT.